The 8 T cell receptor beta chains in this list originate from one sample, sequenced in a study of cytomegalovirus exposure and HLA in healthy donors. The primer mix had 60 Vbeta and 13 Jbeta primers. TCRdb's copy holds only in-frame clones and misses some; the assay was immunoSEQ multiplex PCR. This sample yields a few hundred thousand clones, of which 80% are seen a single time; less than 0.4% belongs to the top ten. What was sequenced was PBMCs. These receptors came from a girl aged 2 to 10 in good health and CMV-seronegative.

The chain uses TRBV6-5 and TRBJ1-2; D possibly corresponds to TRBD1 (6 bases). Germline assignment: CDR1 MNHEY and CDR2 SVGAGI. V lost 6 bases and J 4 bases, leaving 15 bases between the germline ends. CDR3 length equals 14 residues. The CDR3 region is CASSRTESGYGYTF. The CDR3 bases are TGTGCCAGCAGCAGGACAGAATCAGGCTATGGCTACACCTTC.

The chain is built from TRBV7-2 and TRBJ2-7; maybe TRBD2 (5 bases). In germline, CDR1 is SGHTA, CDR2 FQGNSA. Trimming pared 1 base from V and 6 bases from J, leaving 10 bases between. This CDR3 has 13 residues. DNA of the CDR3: TGTGCCAGCAGCTTAGAGGCACTAGGCGAGCAGTACTTC. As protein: CASSLEALGEQYF.

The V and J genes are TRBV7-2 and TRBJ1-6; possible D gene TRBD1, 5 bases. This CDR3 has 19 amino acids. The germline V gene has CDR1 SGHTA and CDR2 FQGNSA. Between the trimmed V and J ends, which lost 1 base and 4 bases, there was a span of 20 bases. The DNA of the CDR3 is TGTGCCAGCAGCTTAGGTCAGGGTACCCCATCCCGGTATAATTCACCCCTCCACTTT. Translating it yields CASSLGQGTPSRYNSPLHF.

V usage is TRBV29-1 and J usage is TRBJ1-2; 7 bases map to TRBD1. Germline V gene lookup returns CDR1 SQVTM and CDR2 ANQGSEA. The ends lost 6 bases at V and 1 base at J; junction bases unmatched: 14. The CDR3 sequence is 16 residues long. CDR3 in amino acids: CSVSPSTGSLNYGYTF. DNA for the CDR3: TGCAGCGTATCTCCCTCGACAGGGTCTCTTAACTATGGCTACACCTTC.

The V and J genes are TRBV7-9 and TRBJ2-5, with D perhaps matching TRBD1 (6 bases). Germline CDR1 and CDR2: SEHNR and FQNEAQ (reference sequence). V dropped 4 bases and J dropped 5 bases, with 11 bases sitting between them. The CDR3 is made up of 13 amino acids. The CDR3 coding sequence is TGTGCCAGCAGCTCGAACCAGGGGGAGACCCAGTACTTC. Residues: CASSSNQGETQYF.

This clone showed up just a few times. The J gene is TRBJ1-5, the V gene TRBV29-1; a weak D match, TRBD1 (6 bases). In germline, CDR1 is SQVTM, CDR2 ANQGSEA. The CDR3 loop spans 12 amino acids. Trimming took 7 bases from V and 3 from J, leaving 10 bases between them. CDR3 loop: CSARDNNQPQHF. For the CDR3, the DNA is TGCAGCGCCCGGGACAACAATCAGCCCCAGCATTTT. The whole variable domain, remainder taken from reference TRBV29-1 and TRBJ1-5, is SAVISQKPSRDICQRGTSLTIQCQVDSQVTMMFWYRQQPGQSLTLIATANQGSEATYESGFVIDKFPISRPNLTFSTLTVSNMSPEDSSIYLCSARDNNQPQHFGDGTRLSIL.

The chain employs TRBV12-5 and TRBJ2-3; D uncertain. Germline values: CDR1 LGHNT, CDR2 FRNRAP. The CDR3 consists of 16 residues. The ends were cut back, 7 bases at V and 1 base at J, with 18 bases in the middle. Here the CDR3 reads CASVLPDKSGTDTQYF. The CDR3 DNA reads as TGTGCTAGTGTACTCCCTGATAAGTCGGGCACAGATACGCAGTATTTT. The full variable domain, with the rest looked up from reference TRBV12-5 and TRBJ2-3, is DARVTQTPRHKVTEMGQEVTMRCQPILGHNTVFWYRQTMMQGLELLAYFRNRAPLDDSGMPKDRFSAEMPDATLATLKIQPSEPRDSAVYFCASVLPDKSGTDTQYFGPGTRLTVL.

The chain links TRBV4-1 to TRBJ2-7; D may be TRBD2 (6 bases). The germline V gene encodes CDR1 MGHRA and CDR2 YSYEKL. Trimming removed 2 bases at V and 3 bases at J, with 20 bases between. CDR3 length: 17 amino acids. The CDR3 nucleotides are TGCGCCAGCAGCCAACCCTCGGGACTTTCTTCCGGCTACGAGCAGTACTTC. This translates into CASSQPSGLSSGYEQYF.